One sample yielded the 5 T cell receptor beta chains listed below, sequenced in a study of cytomegalovirus exposure and HLA in healthy donors. 60 Vbeta and 13 Jbeta primers were used in PCR. The repertoire was sequenced with immunoSEQ multiplex PCR; TCRdb's copy has only in-frame clones and lacks some. Of about 130,000 clones in the sample, about 81% were seen once. The sequencing sample was made of PBMCs. The receptors were sampled from a middle-aged woman in good health and CMV-seropositive.

J is TRBJ2-1 and V is TRBV28, with 8 bases that match TRBD2. The V segment lost 3 bases and the J segment 12 bases; nucleotides outside the gene matches: 7. The germline CDR1 and CDR2 sequences are MDHEN and SYDVKM. This CDR3 spans 13 amino acids. The DNA of the CDR3 is TGTGCCAGCAGTTTGGTTTCCGGGACTAGGCAGTTCTTC. It is translated as CASSLVSGTRQFF.

This chain connects TRBV13 to TRBJ2-1; TRBD2 agrees at 9 bases. V lost 5 bases to trimming and J lost 5 bases; unmatched junction nucleotides: 4. CDR1 PRHDT and CDR2 FYEKMQ come from the germline V gene (reference sequence). The CDR3 runs to 14 residues. CDR3 bases: TGTGCCAGCAGCCGCGGGGGGGAAGACAATGAGCAGTTCTTC. This translates into CASSRGGEDNEQFF.

This clone was picked up one time. The J gene is TRBJ1-6, the V gene TRBV7-3; no clear D gene. V was pared by 7 bases and J by 6 bases, with 13 bases between. CDR1 and CDR2 (germline): SGHTA, FQGTGA. The CDR3 loop spans 14 amino acids. The CDR3: CASTWGGSNSPLHF. As DNA, the CDR3 is TGTGCCAGCACCTGGGGAGGGTCTAATTCACCCCTCCACTTT.

This clone turned up a few times. The chain combines TRBV5-1 with TRBJ2-2, with 9 nucleotides matching TRBD1. The CDR3 has 15 amino acids. V gave up 3 bases and J gave up 3 bases; unmatched junction bases: 3. Germline V lookup: CDR1 SGHRS, CDR2 YFSETQ. The CDR3 is CASSSGTGYTGELFF. DNA for the CDR3: TGCGCCAGCAGCTCCGGGACAGGGTACACCGGGGAGCTGTTTTTT.

The gene calls are TRBV27 and TRBJ2-7, with TRBD1 matching 7 bases. Losses at the gene ends were 0 bases for V and 2 bases for J; bases not matched to a gene: 10. Germline lookup yields CDR1 MNHEY and CDR2 SMNVEV (reference sequence). The CDR3 is 17 residues long. The CDR3 region has the DNA TGTGCCAGCAGTTTATCCACAGGGGACCGAACGCCCTACGAGCAGTACTTC. Translating gives CASSLSTGDRTPYEQYF.